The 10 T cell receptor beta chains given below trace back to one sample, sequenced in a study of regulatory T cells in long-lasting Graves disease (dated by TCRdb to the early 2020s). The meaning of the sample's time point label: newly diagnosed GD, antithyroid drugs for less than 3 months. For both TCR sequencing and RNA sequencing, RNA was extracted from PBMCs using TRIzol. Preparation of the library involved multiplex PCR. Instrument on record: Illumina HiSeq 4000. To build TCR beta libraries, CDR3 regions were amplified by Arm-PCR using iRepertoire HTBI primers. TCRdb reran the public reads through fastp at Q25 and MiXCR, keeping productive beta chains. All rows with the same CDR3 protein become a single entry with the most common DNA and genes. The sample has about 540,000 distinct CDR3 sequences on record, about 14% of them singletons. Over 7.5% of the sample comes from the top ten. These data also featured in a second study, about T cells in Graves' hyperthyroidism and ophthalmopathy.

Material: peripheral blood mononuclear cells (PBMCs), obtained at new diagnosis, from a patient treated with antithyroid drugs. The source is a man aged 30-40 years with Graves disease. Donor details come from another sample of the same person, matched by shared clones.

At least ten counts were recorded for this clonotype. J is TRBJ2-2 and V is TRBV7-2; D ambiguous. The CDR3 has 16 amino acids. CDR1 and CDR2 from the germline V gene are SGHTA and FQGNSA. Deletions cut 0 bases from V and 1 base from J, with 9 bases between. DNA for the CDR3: TGTGCCAGCAGCTTAGCACTCCTAGGGAACACCGGGGAGCTGTTTTTT. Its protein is CASSLALLGNTGELFF.

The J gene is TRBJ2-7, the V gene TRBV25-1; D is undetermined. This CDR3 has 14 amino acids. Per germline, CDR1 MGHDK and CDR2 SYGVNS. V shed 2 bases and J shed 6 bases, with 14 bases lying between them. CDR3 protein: CASSENNKVGEQYF. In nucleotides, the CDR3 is TGTGCCAGCAGTGAAAACAACAAGGTGGGCGAGCAGTACTTC.

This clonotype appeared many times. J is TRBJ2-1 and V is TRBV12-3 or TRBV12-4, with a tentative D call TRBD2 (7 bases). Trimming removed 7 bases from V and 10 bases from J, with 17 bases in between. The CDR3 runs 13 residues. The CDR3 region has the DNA TGTGCCAGCATCTGGGGGGGCGGACAGGAGCAGTTCTTC. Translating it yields CASIWGGGQEQFF.

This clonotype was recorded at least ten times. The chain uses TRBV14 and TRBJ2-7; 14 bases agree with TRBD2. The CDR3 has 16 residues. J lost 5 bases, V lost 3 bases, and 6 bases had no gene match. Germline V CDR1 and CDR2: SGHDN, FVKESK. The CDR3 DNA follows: TGTGCCAGCAGCCACCGACTAGCGGGAGGGTCGGACGAGCAGTACTTC. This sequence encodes CASSHRLAGGSDEQYF.

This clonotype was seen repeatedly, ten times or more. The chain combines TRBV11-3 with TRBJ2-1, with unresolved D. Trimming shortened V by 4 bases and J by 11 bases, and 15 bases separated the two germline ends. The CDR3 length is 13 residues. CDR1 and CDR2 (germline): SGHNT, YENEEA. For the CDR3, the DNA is TGTGCCAGCAGCTCAATACCGGGTACCCAGCAGTTCTTC. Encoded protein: CASSSIPGTQQFF.

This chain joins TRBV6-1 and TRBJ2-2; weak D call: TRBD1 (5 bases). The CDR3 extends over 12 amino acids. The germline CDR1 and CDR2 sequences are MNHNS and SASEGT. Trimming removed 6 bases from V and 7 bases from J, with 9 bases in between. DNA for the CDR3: TGTGCCAGCAGCAGGGTGTTCGGGGAGCTGTTTTTT. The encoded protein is CASSRVFGELFF.

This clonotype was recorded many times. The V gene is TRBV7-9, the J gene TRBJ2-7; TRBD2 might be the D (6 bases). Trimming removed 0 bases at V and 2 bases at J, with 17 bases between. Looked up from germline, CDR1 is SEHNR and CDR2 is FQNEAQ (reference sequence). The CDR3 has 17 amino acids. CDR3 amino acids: CASSLARRGTGTYEQYF. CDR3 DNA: TGTGCCAGCAGCTTAGCAAGGAGGGGCACCGGGACCTACGAGCAGTACTTC.

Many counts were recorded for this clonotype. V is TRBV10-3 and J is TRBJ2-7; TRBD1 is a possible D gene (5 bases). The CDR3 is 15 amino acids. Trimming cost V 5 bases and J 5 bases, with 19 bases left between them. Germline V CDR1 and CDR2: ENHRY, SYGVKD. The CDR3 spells CAISSTFLGAHEQYF. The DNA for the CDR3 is TGTGCCATCAGTTCCACCTTTCTAGGGGCTCACGAGCAGTACTTC.

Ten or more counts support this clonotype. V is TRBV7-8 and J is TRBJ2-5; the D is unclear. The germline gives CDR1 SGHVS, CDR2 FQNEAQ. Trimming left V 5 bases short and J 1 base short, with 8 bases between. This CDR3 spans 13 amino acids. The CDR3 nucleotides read TGTGCCAGCAGCGCCCGTAGCCAAGAGACCCAGTACTTC. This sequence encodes CASSARSQETQYF.

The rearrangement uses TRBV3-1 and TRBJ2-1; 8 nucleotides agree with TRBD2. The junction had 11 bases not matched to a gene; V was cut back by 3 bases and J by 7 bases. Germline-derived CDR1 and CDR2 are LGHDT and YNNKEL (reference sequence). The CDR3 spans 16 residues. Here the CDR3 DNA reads TGTGCCAGCAGCCACGCCGTAGCGGGATTAGGGAATGAGCAGTTCTTC. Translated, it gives CASSHAVAGLGNEQFF.